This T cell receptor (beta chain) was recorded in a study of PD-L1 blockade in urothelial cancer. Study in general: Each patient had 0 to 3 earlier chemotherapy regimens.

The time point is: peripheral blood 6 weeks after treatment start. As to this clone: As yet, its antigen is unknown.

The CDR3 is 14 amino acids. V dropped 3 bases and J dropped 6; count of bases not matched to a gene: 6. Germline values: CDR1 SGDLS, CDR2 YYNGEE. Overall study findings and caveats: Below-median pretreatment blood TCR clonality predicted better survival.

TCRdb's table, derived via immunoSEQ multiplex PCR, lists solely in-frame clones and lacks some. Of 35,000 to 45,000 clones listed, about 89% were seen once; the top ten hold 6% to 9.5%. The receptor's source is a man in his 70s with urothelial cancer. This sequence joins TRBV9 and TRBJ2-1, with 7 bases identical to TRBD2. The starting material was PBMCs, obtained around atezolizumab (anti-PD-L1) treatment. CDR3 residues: CASSGTSRVNEQFF. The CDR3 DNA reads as TGTGCCAGCAGCGGGACTAGTAGGGTCAATGAGCAGTTCTTC.